The 15 T cell receptor beta chains below all came from one sample that was sequenced in a study of identical twins. TCRdb re-derived calls from the 5' RACE reads in MiXCR, one entry per CDR3 protein. In the table there are about 890,000 distinct CDR3 sequences, roughly 12% of which are singletons. The sample was also reused in another study, on yellow fever vaccine responses in identical twins.

Input material: PBMCs. Receptors originate from a young woman in good health.

The chain is built from TRBV7-9 and TRBJ2-3; 8 positions match TRBD2. V gave up 5 bases and J gave up 9 bases; unmatched junction bases: 13. In germline, CDR1 is SEHNR, CDR2 FQNEAQ (reference sequence). This CDR3 has 15 amino acids. The CDR3 loop reads CASSPRGAGEGTQYF. In DNA, the CDR3 is TGTGCCAGCAGCCCCCGGGGAGCGGGGGAGGGAACGCAGTATTTT.

This clonotype was found a few times. This chain links TRBV2 with TRBJ1-6; D perhaps matches TRBD1 (6 bases). Per germline, CDR1 SNHLY and CDR2 FYNNEI. The V gene lost 7 bases and the J gene lost 9 bases, with 13 bases spanning the gap. This CDR3 is 13 amino acids long. CDR3: CASNSDSGSPLHF. In nucleotides, the CDR3 is TGTGCCAGCAACTCGGACAGCGGTTCACCCCTCCACTTT. The full variable domain, rest sourced from reference TRBV2 and TRBJ1-6, is EPEVTQTPSHQVTQMGQEVILRCVPISNHLYFYWYRQILGQKVEFLVSFYNNEISEKSEIFDDQFSVERPDGSNFTLKIRSTKLEDSAMYFCASNSDSGSPLHFGNGTRLTVT.

This clonotype was seen ten or more times. The chain couples TRBV24-1 to TRBJ2-1; D is unclear. The CDR3 length is 16 residues. CDR1 KGHDR and CDR2 SFDVKD come from the germline V gene. Trimming took 1 base from V and 0 from J, leaving 9 bases between them. CDR3 in amino acids: CATSDLVGSSYNEQFF. The CDR3 coding sequence is TGTGCCACCAGTGATTTAGTGGGAAGCTCCTACAATGAGCAGTTCTTC.

The chain uses TRBV12-3 or TRBV12-4 and TRBJ2-5; D not resolved. The V end was cut by 3 bases, the J end by 5 bases, with 13 bases between. The CDR3 runs 14 residues. The CDR3 reads CASSFRQAGETQYF. The CDR3 bases are TGTGCCAGCAGTTTTAGGCAGGCTGGGGAGACCCAGTACTTC.

This clonotype has ten or more counts. The genes are TRBV12-3 or TRBV12-4 and TRBJ2-7; no firm D call. Trimming pared 6 bases from V and 3 bases from J, leaving 21 bases between. The CDR3 contains 16 residues. CDR3 nucleotide sequence: TGTGCCAGCAGCCCTAAGGGAACCCGTCGCCTCTACGAGCAGTACTTC. It is translated as CASSPKGTRRLYEQYF.

This clonotype has a count of ten or more. The chain links TRBV5-1 to TRBJ2-2; TRBD2 might be the D (6 bases). The germline CDR1 and CDR2 sequences are SGHRS and YFSETQ. Between the trimmed V and J ends, which lost 7 bases and 5 bases, there was a span of 15 bases. This CDR3 spans 14 amino acids. CDR3 in amino acids: CASAGLALTGELFF. In nucleotides, the CDR3 is TGCGCCAGCGCTGGGCTAGCGCTTACCGGGGAGCTGTTTTTT.

The gene calls are TRBV2 and TRBJ2-1; 10 bases map to TRBD2. Germline CDR1 SNHLY, CDR2 FYNNEI. The CDR3 consists of 15 residues. Unmatched junction bases numbered 10, after V lost 10 bases and J lost 4 bases. In nucleotides, the CDR3 is TGTGCCACTCCTCCACTAGCGGGGTATTACAATGAGCAGTTCTTC. Protein product: CATPPLAGYYNEQFF.

This clonotype turned up a few times. The chain uses TRBV12-3 or TRBV12-4 and TRBJ2-1, with 14 bases aligning to TRBD2. This CDR3 is built from 15 residues. J was trimmed by 10 bases and V by 5 bases; bases with no gene match: 7. The DNA for the CDR3 is TGTGCCAGCAGTCTGGGACTAGCGGGAGCTACGGAGCAGTTCTTC. Its protein is CASSLGLAGATEQFF.

The sample holds a few counts of this clonotype. The chain carries TRBV20-1 and TRBJ2-7, with 9 bases aligning to TRBD2. J lost 1 base, V lost 7 bases, and 8 bases had no gene match. CDR1 is DFQATT and CDR2 is SNEGSKA in the germline V gene (reference sequence). CDR3 length: 14 amino acids. The CDR3 DNA reads TGCAGTGTACGCGTAGCGGGAGAGTCCTACGAGCAGTACTTC. It encodes CSVRVAGESYEQYF.

The table lists this clonotype with many counts. The chain combines TRBV10-3 with TRBJ2-1, with TRBD2 matching over 10 bases. With V trimmed by 6 bases and J by 4 bases, 9 bases remained unmatched. The CDR3 spans 16 residues. The V gene's germline CDR1 is ENHRY and CDR2 SYGVKD. The CDR3 sequence: CAISASGTSVYNEQFF. In nucleotides, the CDR3 is TGTGCCATCAGCGCAAGTGGGACTAGCGTATACAATGAGCAGTTCTTC.

This clonotype came up a few times. The chain couples TRBV24-1 to TRBJ2-5; 9 positions match TRBD1. Germline CDR1 KGHDR, CDR2 SFDVKD. The V gene end was trimmed by 3 bases and the J gene end by 8 bases; junction bases not matched to a gene: 6. The CDR3 is 14 amino acids. The CDR3: CATSDPGQGYTQYF. The CDR3 DNA reads as TGTGCCACCAGTGATCCCGGACAGGGGTATACCCAGTACTTC.

There are a few counts of this clonotype. The chain employs TRBV28 and TRBJ2-2, with 7 positions matching TRBD2. J lost 1 base, V lost 5 bases, and 16 bases had no gene match. This CDR3 contains 19 residues. Germline CDR1 is MDHEN and CDR2 is SYDVKM. CDR3 region: CASSPIPRGGMKNTGELFF. The CDR3 DNA sequence: TGTGCCAGCAGTCCCATCCCTCGGGGAGGGATGAAGAACACCGGGGAGCTGTTTTTT.

This chain uses TRBV28 with TRBJ2-7; 12 positions match TRBD2. There are 16 residues in the CDR3. The germline gives CDR1 MDHEN, CDR2 SYDVKM. With 5 bases clipped from V and 2 bases from J, the junction kept 7 bases outside the gene matches. In nucleotides, the CDR3 is TGTGCCAGCAGTGCCCCCCGGACTAGCGGGACCTACGAGCAGTACTTC. Protein sequence: CASSAPRTSGTYEQYF.

This sequence joins TRBV3-1 and TRBJ1-2, with 7 bases that match TRBD1. The CDR3 is 14 residues long. In germline, CDR1 is LGHDT, CDR2 YNNKEL (reference sequence). V lost 5 bases to trimming and J lost 2 bases; unmatched junction nucleotides: 5. This chain's CDR3 is CASSYRDSNYGYTF. The DNA for the CDR3 is TGTGCCAGCAGCTATAGGGACAGCAACTATGGCTACACCTTC.

This clonotype was observed a few times. The chain uses TRBV29-1 and TRBJ2-3; the match to TRBD2 covers 15 bases. CDR3 length: 18 residues. With V trimmed by 6 bases and J by 0 bases, 10 bases remained unmatched. Germline V CDR1 and CDR2: SQVTM, ANQGSEA. The CDR3 loop reads CSVRAGTSGRPSTDTQYF. In nucleotides, the CDR3 is TGCAGCGTCCGCGCCGGGACTAGCGGGAGGCCTAGCACAGATACGCAGTATTTT.